Below are 5 T cell receptor beta chains sequenced from a single sample in a study of spatial heterogeneity in lung cancer (dated by TCRdb to 2018 to 2020). The library was made by 5' RACE. Sequencing was performed on a NextSeq 500. In-frame beta chains were kept once TCRdb had trimmed the public reads at Q25 with fastp and called clones with MiXCR. Rows merge per CDR3 protein into single entries with the most common DNA and genes. This sample comprises around 47,000 distinct CDR3 sequences, around 7% of them detected only once. 35% to 45% of the sample is in the top ten clones. According to the study, the label for this sample's time point signals: blood at routine non-recurrence follow-up after resection. Whole RNA extracted from tumor and nontumor lung tissue, or from cryopreserved PBMC samples, was used for TCR sequencing without cell sorting. The sample was PBMCs, taken at follow-up. The source is a female donor with early-stage non-small cell lung cancer.

This clonotype was seen ten or more times. The rearrangement joins TRBV10-3 to TRBJ2-3; TRBD2 might be the D (5 bases). This CDR3 contains 15 residues. V was pared by 0 bases and J by 1 base, with 8 bases between. Per the germline V gene, CDR1 is ENHRY and CDR2 is SYGVKD. The CDR3 is CAISESTRGTDTQYF. The CDR3 bases are TGTGCCATCAGTGAGTCGACGAGGGGCACAGATACGCAGTATTTT.

This clonotype has at least ten counts. The genes are TRBV6-5 and TRBJ2-7, with 7 bases that match TRBD1. Trimming cost V 6 bases and J 4 bases; bases outside gene matches: 6. Germline V gene sequence: CDR1 MNHEY, CDR2 SVGAGI. This CDR3 contains 13 residues. The CDR3: CASRSTGEYEQYF. The CDR3 nucleotides are TGTGCCAGCAGATCAACAGGGGAATACGAGCAGTACTTC.

This clonotype was counted at least ten times. The rearrangement uses TRBV28 and TRBJ2-4; TRBD1 aligns across 10 bases. The V segment lost 8 bases and the J segment 9 bases; nucleotides outside the gene matches: 16. Germline assignment: CDR1 MDHEN and CDR2 SYDVKM. The CDR3 extends over 16 amino acids. CDR3 bases: TGTGCCAGCCTTTCAACGCCGGGACAGGGGTTCGGCATTCAGTACTTC. Protein sequence: CASLSTPGQGFGIQYF.

There are many counts of this clonotype. The chain links TRBV19 to TRBJ2-6, with no clear D. The CDR3 has 13 amino acids. Trimming cost V 9 bases and J 0 bases, with 6 bases left between them. Germline assignment: CDR1 LNHDA and CDR2 SQIVND (reference sequence). The DNA for the CDR3 is TGTGCCAGCGGGTACTCTGGGGCCAACGTCCTGACTTTC. The encoded protein is CASGYSGANVLTF.

This clonotype was counted at least ten times. CDR3 region: CASSLFGTQNTEAFF. For the CDR3, the DNA is TGTGCCAGCAGCTTATTCGGGACCCAGAACACTGAAGCTTTCTTT. The V gene is TRBV7-2, the J gene TRBJ1-1, with D possibly being TRBD1 (5 bases). Trimming pared 2 bases from V and 1 base from J, leaving 11 bases between. Germline V CDR1 and CDR2: SGHTA, FQGNSA. This CDR3 comprises 15 residues.